The source of this T cell receptor (beta chain) is a study of radiotherapy plus CTLA-4 blockade in lung cancer. Libraries were prepared by immunoSEQ multiplex PCR; TCRdb keeps only in-frame clonotypes and omits some of them. Among about 78,000 clones, 70% to 90% were seen once, and the ten largest hold about 2%. The specimen comprised peripheral blood, sampled from a patient treated with radiotherapy plus ipilimumab. This receptor was identified in a human donor with non-small cell lung cancer who had a partial response to radiotherapy plus ipilimumab.

The CDR3 DNA reads as TGTGCCAGCAGCGTGATGGGGGGGGACAATGAGCAGTTCTTC. The encoded protein is CASSVMGGDNEQFF. The rearrangement joins TRBV9 to TRBJ2-1; 7 nucleotides line up with TRBD2. Germline CDR1 reads SGDLS; CDR2 reads YYNGEE. With V trimmed by 2 bases and J by 5 bases, 4 bases remained unmatched. The CDR3 extends over 14 amino acids.